Listed below are T cell receptor beta chains from one sample, sequenced in a study of vaccination and CD4 T cells after COVID-19. Each CDR3 protein is one row after TCRdb ran MiXCR on the PCR reads. The sample records 20,000 to 25,000 distinct CDR3 sequences, almost 50% being singletons. No antigens are known for them. Source material: CD4+ T cells from blood, cultured in vitro. Receptor source: a human donor who had recovered from COVID-19. The CDR3 runs from the conserved cysteine through the conserved F or W. D genes are given only for firm matches. Where a row states a size, it is once, few, many or the class of an expanded clone; other rows omit it.

j_call,d_call,v_call,clone_size,cdr3_aa,cdr3_nt
TRBJ1-2,NA,TRBV2,few,CASSGGRDYGYTF,TGTGCCAGCAGTGGAGGGAGGGACTATGGCTACACCTTC
TRBJ2-1,TRBD1,TRBV20-1,NA,CSARDRRQGHNEQFF,TGCAGTGCTAGAGATAGGAGACAGGGACACAATGAGCAGTTCTTC
TRBJ1-5,NA,TRBV30,NA,CAWSPSREYLSNQPQHF,TGTGCCTGGAGTCCCTCACGGGAGTACCTTAGCAATCAGCCCCAGCATTTT
TRBJ2-1,TRBD2,TRBV5-4,NA,CASSHAGLAGYNEQFF,TGTGCCAGCAGCCACGCGGGACTAGCGGGGTACAATGAGCAGTTCTTC
TRBJ1-3,NA,TRBV15,NA,CATSIGGGTIYF,TGTGCCACCAGCATTGGGGGGGGCACCATATATTTT
TRBJ1-5,TRBD1,TRBV12-3/TRBV12-4,few,CASRLGQGADQPQHF,TGTGCCAGCAGACTAGGACAGGGGGCCGATCAGCCCCAGCATTTT
TRBJ2-1,NA,TRBV12-3/TRBV12-4,NA,CASTPRQPLYNEQFF,TGTGCCAGCACTCCGAGACAGCCTCTTTACAATGAGCAGTTCTTC
TRBJ1-6,TRBD1,TRBV20-1,NA,CSARRTGEGFYNSPLHF,TGCAGTGCTAGAAGGACAGGGGAGGGATTCTATAATTCACCCCTCCACTTT
TRBJ2-1,TRBD2,TRBV27,few,CASSFLNGLGSNEQFF,TGTGCCAGCAGTTTCCTTAACGGACTAGGTTCCAATGAGCAGTTCTTC
TRBJ2-3,TRBD1,TRBV18,NA,CASSPRAGQGGTDTQYF,TGTGCCAGCTCACCACGAGCCGGACAGGGTGGGACAGATACGCAGTATTTT
TRBJ2-1,TRBD1,TRBV29-1,NA,CSALPPGQGANEQFF,TGCAGCGCCCTGCCTCCGGGACAGGGGGCAAATGAGCAGTTCTTC
TRBJ2-3,NA,TRBV20-1,NA,CSAEAQGRPDTQYF,TGCAGTGCTGAGGCACAGGGTCGGCCAGATACGCAGTATTTT
TRBJ1-1,NA,TRBV7-8,NA,CASSLGGVLLTEAFF,TGTGCCAGCAGCTTAGGAGGGGTTTTACTCACTGAAGCTTTCTTT
TRBJ2-3,TRBD2,TRBV5-4,NA,CASSLRLAGEDTQYF,TGTGCCAGCAGCCTCCGGCTAGCGGGAGAGGATACGCAGTATTTT
TRBJ1-2,NA,TRBV21-1,NA,CASSKEEGMHGYTF,TGTGCCAGCAGCAAAGAAGAGGGAATGCACGGCTACACCTTC
TRBJ1-1,NA,TRBV25-1,NA,CASSDGGWAEAFF,TGTGCCAGCAGTGATGGGGGCTGGGCTGAAGCTTTCTTT
TRBJ1-2,TRBD1,TRBV11-2,NA,CASSSGQPANYGYTF,TGTGCCAGCAGCTCGGGACAGCCAGCTAACTATGGCTACACCTTC
TRBJ1-2,NA,TRBV12-3/TRBV12-4,NA,CASSRALTDGYTF,TGTGCCAGCAGCCGGGCCCTAACAGATGGCTACACCTTC
TRBJ1-2,NA,TRBV15,few,CATSNLGQREAGYTF,TGTGCCACCAGTAACCTAGGACAACGGGAGGCTGGCTACACCTTC
TRBJ2-2,NA,TRBV28,NA,CASSFRLGTANTGELFF,TGTGCCAGCAGTTTTAGGTTGGGAACAGCCAACACCGGGGAGCTGTTTTTT
TRBJ1-3,NA,TRBV20-1,NA,CSARDYRIGNTIYF,TGCAGTGCTAGAGATTACAGGATTGGAAACACCATATATTTT
TRBJ1-6,NA,TRBV11-3,few,CASSLDNRVKNSPLHF,TGTGCCAGCAGCTTGGATAACAGGGTTAAGAATTCACCCCTCCACTTT
TRBJ1-5,TRBD1,TRBV6-1,NA,CASSRDRGEQPQHF,TGTGCCAGCAGTCGGGACAGGGGCGAGCAGCCCCAGCATTTT
TRBJ1-2,NA,TRBV5-1,NA,CAGNNFDGYTF,TGCGCCGGCAACAATTTCGATGGCTACACCTTC
TRBJ2-5,NA,TRBV19,once,CASSIGGRETQYF,TGTGCCAGTAGTATTGGGGGCCGAGAGACCCAGTACTTC
TRBJ2-7,NA,TRBV7-3,NA,CASSSQGGAYEQYF,TGTGCCAGCAGCTCTCAGGGGGGGGCCTACGAGCAGTACTTC
TRBJ1-1,NA,TRBV20-1,few,CSARDLGRLNTEAFF,TGCAGTGCTAGAGATCTGGGCAGACTTAACACTGAAGCTTTCTTT
TRBJ1-6,TRBD1,TRBV30,NA,CAWSVQGDSPLHF,TGTGCCTGGAGTGTACAGGGGGATTCACCCCTCCACTTT
TRBJ2-7,NA,TRBV28,NA,CASSAPNSGVQQYF,TGTGCCAGCAGTGCGCCGAATTCAGGGGTGCAGCAGTACTTC
TRBJ1-2,NA,TRBV27,NA,CASSLRGSYGYTF,TGTGCCAGCAGTTTGCGGGGGTCTTATGGCTACACCTTC
TRBJ1-2,NA,TRBV7-2,NA,CASSDGTTNYGYTF,TGTGCCAGCAGCGACGGGACAACTAACTATGGCTACACCTTC
TRBJ1-2,TRBD1,TRBV5-1,few,CASSLQGADGYTF,TGCGCCAGCAGCTTACAGGGGGCAGATGGCTACACCTTC
TRBJ2-7,NA,TRBV27,NA,CASLAGRTAQQYF,TGTGCCAGTCTGGCAGGGAGAACGGCTCAGCAGTACTTC
TRBJ1-2,NA,TRBV6-1,NA,CASRPDYAIGYTF,TGTGCCAGCCGCCCCGACTACGCTATTGGCTACACCTTC
TRBJ2-2,TRBD1,TRBV19,few,CASSIRWGQGAGELFF,TGTGCCAGTAGTATAAGGTGGGGACAGGGAGCCGGGGAGCTGTTTTTT
TRBJ1-1,NA,TRBV7-2,few,CASSYWTLPTEAFF,TGTGCCAGCAGCTATTGGACGTTGCCCACTGAAGCTTTCTTT
TRBJ1-1,NA,TRBV6-5,NA,CASSYVDEAFF,TGTGCCAGCAGTTACGTTGATGAAGCTTTCTTT
TRBJ1-5,NA,TRBV6-1,few,CASREDYSNQPQHF,TGTGCCAGCAGAGAAGATTATAGCAATCAGCCCCAGCATTTT
TRBJ1-2,NA,TRBV15,NA,CATSRDLGMSYGYTF,TGTGCCACCAGCAGAGATCTTGGCATGAGCTATGGCTACACCTTC
TRBJ1-4,TRBD1,TRBV7-9,NA,CASSRQGAANEKLFF,TGTGCCAGCAGCCGACAGGGGGCAGCTAATGAAAAACTGTTTTTT
TRBJ1-5,NA,TRBV7-2,NA,CASSLDTGGSAQHF,TGTGCCAGCAGCTTAGACACAGGAGGATCAGCCCAGCATTTT
TRBJ1-4,NA,TRBV6-2/TRBV6-3,NA,CASSYSNALGNEKLFF,TGTGCCAGCAGTTACTCGAACGCCCTGGGTAATGAAAAACTGTTTTTT
TRBJ2-5,TRBD1,TRBV27,NA,CASSLGQGRETQYF,TGTGCCAGCAGTCTAGGACAGGGTCGGGAGACCCAGTACTTC
TRBJ1-5,NA,TRBV5-1,NA,CASSLEGGGNQPQHF,TGCGCCAGCAGCTTGGAGGGAGGGGGCAATCAGCCCCAGCATTTT